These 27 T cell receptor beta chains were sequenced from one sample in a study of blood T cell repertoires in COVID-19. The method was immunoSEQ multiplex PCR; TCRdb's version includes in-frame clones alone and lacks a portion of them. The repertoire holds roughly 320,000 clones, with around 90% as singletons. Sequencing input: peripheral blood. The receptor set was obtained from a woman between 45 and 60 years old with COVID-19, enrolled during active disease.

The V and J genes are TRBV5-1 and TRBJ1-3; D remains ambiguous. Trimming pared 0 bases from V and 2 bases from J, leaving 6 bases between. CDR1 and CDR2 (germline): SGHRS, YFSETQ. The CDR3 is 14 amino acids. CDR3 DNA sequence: TGCGCCAGCAGCTTGGACGGGGCTGGAAACACCATATATTTT. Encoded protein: CASSLDGAGNTIYF.

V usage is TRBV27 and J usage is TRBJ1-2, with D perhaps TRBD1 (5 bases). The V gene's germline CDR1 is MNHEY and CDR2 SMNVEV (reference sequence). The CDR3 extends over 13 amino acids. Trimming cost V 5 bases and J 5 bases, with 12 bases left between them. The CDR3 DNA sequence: TGTGCCAGCAGTGTGACAGCGAGTTATGGCTACACCTTC. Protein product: CASSVTASYGYTF.

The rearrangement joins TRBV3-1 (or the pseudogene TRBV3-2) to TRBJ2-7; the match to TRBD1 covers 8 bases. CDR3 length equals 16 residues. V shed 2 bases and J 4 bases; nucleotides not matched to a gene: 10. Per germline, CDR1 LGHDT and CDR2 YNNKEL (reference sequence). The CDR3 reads CASSQNTWDRSYEQYF. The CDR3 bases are TGTGCCAGCAGCCAAAACACCTGGGACAGGTCATACGAGCAGTACTTC.

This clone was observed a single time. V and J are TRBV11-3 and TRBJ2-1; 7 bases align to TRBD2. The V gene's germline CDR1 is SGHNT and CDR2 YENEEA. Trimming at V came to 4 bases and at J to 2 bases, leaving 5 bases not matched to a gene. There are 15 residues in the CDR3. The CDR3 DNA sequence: TGTGCCAGCAGCTCCGTCGGGACTACCTACAATGAGCAGTTCTTC. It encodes CASSSVGTTYNEQFF.

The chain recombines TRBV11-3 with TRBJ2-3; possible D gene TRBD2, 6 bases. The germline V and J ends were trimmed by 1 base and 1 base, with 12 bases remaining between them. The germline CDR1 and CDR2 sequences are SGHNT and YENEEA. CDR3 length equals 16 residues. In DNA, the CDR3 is TGTGCCAGCAGCTTAGGTGGGGGGTCGGGCACAGATACGCAGTATTTT. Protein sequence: CASSLGGGSGTDTQYF.

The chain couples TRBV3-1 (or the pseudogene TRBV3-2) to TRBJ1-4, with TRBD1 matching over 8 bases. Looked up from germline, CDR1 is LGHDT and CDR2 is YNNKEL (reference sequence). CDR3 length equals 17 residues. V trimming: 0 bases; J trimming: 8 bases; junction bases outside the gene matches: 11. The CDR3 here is CASSQDMRQGRGEKLFF. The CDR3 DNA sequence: TGTGCCAGCAGCCAAGACATGAGACAGGGGCGAGGAGAAAAACTGTTTTTT.

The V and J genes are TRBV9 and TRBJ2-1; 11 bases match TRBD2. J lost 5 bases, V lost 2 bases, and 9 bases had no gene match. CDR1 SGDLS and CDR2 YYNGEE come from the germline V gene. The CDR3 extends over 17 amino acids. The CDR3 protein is CASSVSTGGLADNEQFF. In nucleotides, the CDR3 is TGTGCCAGCAGCGTGTCAACAGGGGGACTAGCGGACAATGAGCAGTTCTTC.

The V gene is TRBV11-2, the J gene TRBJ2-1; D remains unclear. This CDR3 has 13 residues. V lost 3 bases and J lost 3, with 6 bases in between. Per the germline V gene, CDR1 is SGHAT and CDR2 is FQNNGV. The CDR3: CASSLGHYNEQFF. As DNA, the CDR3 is TGTGCCAGCAGCTTGGGCCACTACAATGAGCAGTTCTTC. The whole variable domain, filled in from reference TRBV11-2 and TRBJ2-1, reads EAGVAQSPRYKIIEKRQSVAFWCNPISGHATLYWYQQILGQGPKLLIQFQNNGVVDDSQLPKDRFSAERLKGVDSTLKIQPAKLEDSAVYLCASSLGHYNEQFFGPGTRLTVL.

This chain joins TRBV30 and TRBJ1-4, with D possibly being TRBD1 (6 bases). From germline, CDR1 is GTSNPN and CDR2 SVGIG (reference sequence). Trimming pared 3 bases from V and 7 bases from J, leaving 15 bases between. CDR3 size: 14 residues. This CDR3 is CAWRIQGIGEKLFF. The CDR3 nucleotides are TGTGCCTGGAGGATACAGGGTATAGGTGAAAAACTGTTTTTT.

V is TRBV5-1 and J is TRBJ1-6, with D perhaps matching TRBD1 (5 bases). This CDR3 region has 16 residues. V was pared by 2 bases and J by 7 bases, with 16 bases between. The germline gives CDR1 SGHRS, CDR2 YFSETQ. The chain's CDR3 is CASSFTVKGKNSPLHF. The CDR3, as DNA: TGCGCCAGCAGCTTCACCGTAAAGGGGAAGAATTCACCCCTCCACTTT. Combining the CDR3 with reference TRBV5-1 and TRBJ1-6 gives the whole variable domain KAGVTQTPRYLIKTRGQQVTLSCSPISGHRSVSWYQQTPGQGLQFLFEYFSETQRNKGNFPGRFSGRQFSNSRSEMNVSTLELGDSALYLCASSFTVKGKNSPLHFGNGTRLTVT.

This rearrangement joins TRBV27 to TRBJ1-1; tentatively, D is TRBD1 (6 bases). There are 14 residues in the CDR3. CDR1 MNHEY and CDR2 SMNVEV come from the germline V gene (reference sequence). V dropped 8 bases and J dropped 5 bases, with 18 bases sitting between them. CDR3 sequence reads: CASRSGGQWTEAFF. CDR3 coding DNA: TGTGCCAGCCGCTCGGGGGGGCAGTGGACTGAAGCTTTCTTT.

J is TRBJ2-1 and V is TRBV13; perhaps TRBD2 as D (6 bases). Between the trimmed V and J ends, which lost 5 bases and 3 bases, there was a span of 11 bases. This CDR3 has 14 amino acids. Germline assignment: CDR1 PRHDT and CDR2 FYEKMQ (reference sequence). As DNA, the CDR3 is TGTGCCAGCAGCCCCCGACTAGACTACAATGAGCAGTTCTTC. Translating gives CASSPRLDYNEQFF.

The CDR3 here is CASSTQGESYGYTF. Written as DNA, the CDR3 is TGTGCCAGTAGTACACAGGGAGAATCCTATGGCTACACCTTC. The rearrangement uses TRBV19 and TRBJ1-2, with D tentatively TRBD1 (6 bases). The CDR3 sequence is 14 residues long. Per the germline V gene, CDR1 is LNHDA and CDR2 is SQIVND (reference sequence). Trimming removed 4 bases from V and 4 bases from J, with 13 bases in between.

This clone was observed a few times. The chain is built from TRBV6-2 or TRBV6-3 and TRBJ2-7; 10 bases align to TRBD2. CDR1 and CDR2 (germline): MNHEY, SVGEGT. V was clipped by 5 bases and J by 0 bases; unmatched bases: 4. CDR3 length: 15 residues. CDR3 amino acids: CASSRRTSGSYEQYF. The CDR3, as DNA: TGTGCCAGCAGTCGCAGGACTAGCGGCTCCTACGAGCAGTACTTC.

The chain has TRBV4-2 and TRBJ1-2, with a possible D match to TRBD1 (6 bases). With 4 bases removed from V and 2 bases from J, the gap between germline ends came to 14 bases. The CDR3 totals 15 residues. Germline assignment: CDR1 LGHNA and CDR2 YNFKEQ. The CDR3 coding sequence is TGTGCCAGCAGCCCACAGGGACCGGAAAACTATGGCTACACCTTC. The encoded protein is CASSPQGPENYGYTF.

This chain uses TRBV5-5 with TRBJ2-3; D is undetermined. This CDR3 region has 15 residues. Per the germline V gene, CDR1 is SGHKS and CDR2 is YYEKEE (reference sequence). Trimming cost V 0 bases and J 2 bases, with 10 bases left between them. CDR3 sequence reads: CASSLALLNTDTQYF. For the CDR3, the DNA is TGTGCCAGCAGCTTGGCCTTACTTAACACAGATACGCAGTATTTT.

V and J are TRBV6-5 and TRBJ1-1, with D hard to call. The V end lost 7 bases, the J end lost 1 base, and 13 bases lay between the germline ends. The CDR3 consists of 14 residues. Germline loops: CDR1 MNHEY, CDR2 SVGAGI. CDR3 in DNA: TGTGCCAGCACCCCTCGAGATAGGAACACTGAAGCTTTCTTT. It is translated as CASTPRDRNTEAFF.

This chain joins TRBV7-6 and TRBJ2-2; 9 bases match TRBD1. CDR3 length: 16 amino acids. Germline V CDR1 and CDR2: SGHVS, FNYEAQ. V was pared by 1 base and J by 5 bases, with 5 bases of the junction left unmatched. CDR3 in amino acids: CASSLGGTGYTGELFF. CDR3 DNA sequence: TGTGCCAGCAGCTTAGGTGGGACAGGGTATACCGGGGAGCTGTTTTTT.

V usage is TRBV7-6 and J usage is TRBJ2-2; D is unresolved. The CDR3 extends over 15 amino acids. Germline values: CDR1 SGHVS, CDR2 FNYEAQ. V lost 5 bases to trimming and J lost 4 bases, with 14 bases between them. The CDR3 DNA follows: TGTGCCAGCAGCCCCATGACTGGCGGCACCGGGGAGCTGTTTTTT. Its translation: CASSPMTGGTGELFF.

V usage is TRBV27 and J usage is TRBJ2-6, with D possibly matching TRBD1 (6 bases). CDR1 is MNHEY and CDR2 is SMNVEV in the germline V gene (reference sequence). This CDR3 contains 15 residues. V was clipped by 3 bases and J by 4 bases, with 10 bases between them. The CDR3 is CASSFSGAGANVLTF. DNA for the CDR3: TGTGCCAGCAGTTTCTCAGGGGCCGGGGCCAACGTCCTGACTTTC.

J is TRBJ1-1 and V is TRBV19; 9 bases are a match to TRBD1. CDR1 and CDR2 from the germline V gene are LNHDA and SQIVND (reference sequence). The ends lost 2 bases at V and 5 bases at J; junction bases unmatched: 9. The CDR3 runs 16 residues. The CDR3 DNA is TGTGCCAGTAGTATACGTGGACAGGGGTTATGGACTGAAGCTTTCTTT. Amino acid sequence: CASSIRGQGLWTEAFF.

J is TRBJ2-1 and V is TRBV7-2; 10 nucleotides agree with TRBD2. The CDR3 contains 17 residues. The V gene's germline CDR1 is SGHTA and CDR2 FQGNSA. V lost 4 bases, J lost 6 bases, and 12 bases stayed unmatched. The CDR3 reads CASSYRGASGRGNEQFF. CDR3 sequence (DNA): TGTGCCAGCAGCTACAGGGGGGCTAGCGGGAGAGGCAATGAGCAGTTCTTC.

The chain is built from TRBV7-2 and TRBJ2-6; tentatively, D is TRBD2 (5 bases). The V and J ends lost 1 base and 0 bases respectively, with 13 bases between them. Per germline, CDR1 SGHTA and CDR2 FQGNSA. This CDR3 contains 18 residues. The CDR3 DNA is TGTGCCAGCAGCTTAGTGCGGGCCTTAAGCTCTGGGGCCAACGTCCTGACTTTC. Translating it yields CASSLVRALSSGANVLTF.

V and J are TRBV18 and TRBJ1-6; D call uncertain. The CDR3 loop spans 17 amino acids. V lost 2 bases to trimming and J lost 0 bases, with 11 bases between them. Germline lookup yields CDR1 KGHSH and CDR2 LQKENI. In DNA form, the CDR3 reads TGTGCCAGCTCACCAGCCCGCGAAAGCTCCTATAATTCACCCCTCCACTTT. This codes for CASSPARESSYNSPLHF.

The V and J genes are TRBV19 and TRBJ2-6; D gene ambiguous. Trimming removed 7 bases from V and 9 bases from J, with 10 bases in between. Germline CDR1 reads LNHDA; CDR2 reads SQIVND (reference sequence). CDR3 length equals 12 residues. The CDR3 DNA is TGTGCCAGTACTACTGCGAGCAACGTCCTGACTTTC. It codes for CASTTASNVLTF.

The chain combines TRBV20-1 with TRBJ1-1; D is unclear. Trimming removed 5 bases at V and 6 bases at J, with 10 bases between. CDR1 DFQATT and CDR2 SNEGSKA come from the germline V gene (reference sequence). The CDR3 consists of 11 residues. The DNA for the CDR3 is TGCAGTGCTGTACACGGGGCTGAAGCTTTCTTT. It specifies CSAVHGAEAFF.

As DNA, the CDR3 is TGTGCCAGCACCAAAAAGTTTTACAGGGAGATGGATGGCTACACCTTC. This gives the protein CASTKKFYREMDGYTF. V is TRBV5-6 and J is TRBJ1-2, with a weak D call TRBD1 (6 bases). The V gene lost 6 bases and the J gene lost 6 bases, with 24 bases spanning the gap. The CDR3 runs 16 residues. The V gene's germline CDR1 is SGHDT and CDR2 YYEEEE.